These T cell receptor beta chains were read from a single sample in a study of blood T cell repertoires in COVID-19. Using immunoSEQ multiplex PCR, the repertoire was profiled, and TCRdb retains in-frame clones only, with some absent. Counted here are under 400,000 clones, about 90% occurring once; the ten biggest clones make up less than 3%. The specimen was peripheral blood. The receptor set was obtained from a woman in her 30s with COVID-19, enrolled during active disease. CDR3s include the opening cysteine and the closing phenylalanine or tryptophan. Each record gives: clone size, V gene, D gene, J gene, CDR3 DNA, CDR3 protein. D genes are given only for firm matches. A clone size is listed for some rows: how often the clone was seen (once, few, many), or a class if it is expanded.

-	TRBV25-1	-	TRBJ1-3	TGTGCCAGCAGTCATATGGGGCCCTCTGGAAACACCATATATTTT	CASSHMGPSGNTIYF
-	TRBV18	-	TRBJ1-4	TGTGCCAGCTCACGCGGGCCCGGGGCTAATGAAAAACTGTTTTTT	CASSRGPGANEKLFF
-	TRBV27	-	TRBJ2-5	TGTGCCAGCAGTTTTTCGGAAAGGGGGACCCAGTACTTC	CASSFSERGTQYF
few	TRBV29-1	TRBD1	TRBJ1-2	TGCAGCTCAGGACAGGGGTCCTATGGCTACACCTTC	CSSGQGSYGYTF
-	TRBV18	TRBD1	TRBJ1-5	TGTGCCAGCTCACCGGGACAGGGCATGGATCAGCCCCAGCATTTT	CASSPGQGMDQPQHF
-	TRBV7-5	-	TRBJ1-5	TGTGTCAGAAGCGGGAACAGGGGCCCCCGTTCTTTCAATCAGCCCCAGCATTTT	CVRSGNRGPRSFNQPQHF
-	TRBV20-1	TRBD1	TRBJ1-5	TGCAGTGCTAGTCCAGGGGGCGTAAACAATCAGCCCCAGCATTTT	CSASPGGVNNQPQHF
-	TRBV5-6	TRBD1	TRBJ1-2	TGTGCCAGCAGCTTGAGGTCCCAGGGGGCTTATGAGTATGGCTACACCTTC	CASSLRSQGAYEYGYTF
few	TRBV30	-	TRBJ2-2	TGTGCCTGGATTACTTACGCCGGGGAGCTGTTTTTT	CAWITYAGELFF
few	TRBV28	-	TRBJ2-5	TGTGCCAGCAGTTTAAGCATTGAGACCCAGTACTTC	CASSLSIETQYF
-	TRBV10-1	TRBD1	TRBJ1-1	TGCGCCAGCAGTGAGTCGGGGGACAGGGGGCTAATTGAAGCTTTCTTT	CASSESGDRGLIEAFF
-	TRBV6-5	TRBD1	TRBJ2-7	TGTGCCAGCAGCTCGACAGGGGGCGAGCAGTACTTC	CASSSTGGEQYF
-	TRBV12-3/TRBV12-4	-	TRBJ2-1	TGTGCCAGCAGTTTAGCTAGATACAATGAGCAGTTCTTC	CASSLARYNEQFF
-	TRBV5-4	TRBD1	TRBJ2-7	TGTGCCAGCAGCCCGGGACAGGGCTCCTACGAGCAGTACTTC	CASSPGQGSYEQYF
once	TRBV10-2	-	TRBJ1-1	TGCGCCAGCAGTGAACAGGGTAAAGCTTTCTTT	CASSEQGKAFF
-	TRBV19	TRBD1	TRBJ2-7	TGTGCCAGTAGTAGAGGACAGGGATCATACGAGCAGTACTTC	CASSRGQGSYEQYF
-	TRBV28	TRBD2	TRBJ2-1	TGTGCCAGCACGTCGGCTAGCGGCTACAATGAGCAGTTCTTC	CASTSASGYNEQFF
-	TRBV6-5	TRBD1	TRBJ1-1	TGTGCCAGCAGTTACTCGGGACAGGGTGACACTGAAGCTTTCTTT	CASSYSGQGDTEAFF
-	TRBV3-1/TRBV3-2	-	TRBJ2-5	TGTGCCAGCAGTGGAGCCCCCGAGACCCAGTACTTC	CASSGAPETQYF
-	TRBV19	TRBD1	TRBJ2-7	TGTGCCAGTAGGGGACAGGGGGACTACGAGCAGTACTTC	CASRGQGDYEQYF
once	TRBV5-4	TRBD2	TRBJ2-3	TGTGCCAGCAGCTCCGCCGGGACTAGCGGGAGTCCAAGGCAGTATTTT	CASSSAGTSGSPRQYF
once	TRBV6-1	-	TRBJ1-2	TGTGCCAGCAGTGAAAGAGTCGGAACCTTCGGGTATGGCTACACCTTC	CASSERVGTFGYGYTF
-	TRBV24-1	TRBD1	TRBJ2-1	TGTGCCACCAGTGACAGGGACAGGAATAATGAGCAGTTCTTC	CATSDRDRNNEQFF
-	TRBV19	-	TRBJ2-7	TGTGCCAGTAGTACCCGACAGGTGGGGTACTACGAGCAGTACTTC	CASSTRQVGYYEQYF
-	TRBV28	-	TRBJ1-1	TGTGCCAGCAGGGACACCTCGGACGCCCGACGAGTAGCTTTCTTT	CASRDTSDARRVAFF
-	TRBV4-1	-	TRBJ2-7	TGCGCCAGCAGCTTACAGGGAGACCCCTACGAGCAGTACTTC	CASSLQGDPYEQYF
-	TRBV9	-	TRBJ2-7	TGTGCCAGCAGCCTCGGAGCTTTCGGGGGCGAGCAGTACTTC	CASSLGAFGGEQYF
once	TRBV15	TRBD1	TRBJ1-2	TGTGCCACCAGCGCCCGGACAGGAAACTATGGCTACACCTTC	CATSARTGNYGYTF
-	TRBV15	TRBD1	TRBJ1-4	TGTGCCACCAGCAGGACCAGACAGGGGGCGCGGGAAAAACTGTTTTTT	CATSRTRQGAREKLFF
-	TRBV7-2	TRBD2	TRBJ2-5	TGTGCCAGCAGCTTAGGGCCGACTAGCGGGCAAGAGACCCAGTACTTC	CASSLGPTSGQETQYF
-	TRBV7-2	-	TRBJ1-6	TGTGCCAGCAGCTTGGCCCGCGGGGAGGCCCAACCAAGGTCACCCCTCCACTTT	CASSLARGEAQPRSPLHF
-	TRBV6-5	-	TRBJ2-5	TGTGCCAGCAGTCCACCGGGTGGAGAGACCCAGTACTTC	CASSPPGGETQYF
-	TRBV5-6	-	TRBJ1-1	TGTGCCAGCAGCTTGGCGGTCCCGAACACTGAAGCTTTCTTT	CASSLAVPNTEAFF
-	TRBV30	-	TRBJ2-3	TGTGCCTGGAGTAAGCGGTTCACAGATACGCAGTATTTT	CAWSKRFTDTQYF
-	TRBV18	TRBD2	TRBJ2-1	TGTGCCAGCTCACCTTCTAGCGGGAGGGACAATGAGCAGTTCTTC	CASSPSSGRDNEQFF
-	TRBV9	TRBD2	TRBJ2-5	TGTGCCAGCAGCGAGATAGCGGGGGGTGGTACCCAGTACTTC	CASSEIAGGGTQYF
-	TRBV5-4	TRBD1	TRBJ1-2	TGTGCCAGCAGCTCTCGGGACAGGCAATTCTATGGCTACACCTTC	CASSSRDRQFYGYTF
-	TRBV5-1	-	TRBJ2-2	TGCGCCAGCAGCTTGGGAGGGACAACTTTTTCTGGGGAGCTGTTTTTT	CASSLGGTTFSGELFF